This T cell receptor beta chain is drawn from a study of blood T cell repertoires in COVID-19. Using immunoSEQ multiplex PCR, the repertoire was profiled, and TCRdb retains in-frame clones only, with some absent. Counted here are 200,000 to 300,000 clones, around 87% occurring once; the ten biggest clones make up roughly 1.6%. The receptor was isolated from a woman aged 40 to 50 who had recovered from COVID-19. The sequenced sample was peripheral blood.

CDR3 bases: TGTGCCAGCAGCCCGGGACTAGCGGGGGCAGATACGCAGTATTTT. Protein sequence: CASSPGLAGADTQYF. The chain has TRBV5-4 and TRBJ2-3; TRBD2 aligns across 14 bases. V trimming: 4 bases; J trimming: 4 bases; junction bases outside the gene matches: 2. The CDR3 length is 15 residues. From germline, CDR1 is SGHNT and CDR2 YYREEE (reference sequence).